Below are 32 T cell receptor beta chains sequenced from a single sample in a study of T cell responses to AZD1222 COVID-19 vaccine. The data were produced by immunoSEQ multiplex PCR, yet TCRdb's version contains in-frame clones alone and is incomplete. The table has about 120,000 clones, less than 90% seen once. The material was peripheral blood, obtained on day 0 of AZD1222 vaccination. The origin of the receptors is an adult in good health.

The CDR3 sequence is CASSQLSGGGNEKLFF. CDR3 DNA sequence: TGTGCCAGCAGCCAGCTTTCAGGGGGAGGTAATGAAAAACTGTTTTTT. The chain uses TRBV14 and TRBJ1-4, with 7 bases matching TRBD1. V gave up 3 bases and J gave up 4 bases; unmatched junction bases: 8. Germline CDR1 is SGHDN and CDR2 is FVKESK. The CDR3 loop spans 16 amino acids.

A note on this clone: Other nucleotide sequences in the sample specify the same CDR3. V usage is TRBV5-6 and J usage is TRBJ1-3; perhaps TRBD1 as D (6 bases). Germline assignment: CDR1 SGHDT and CDR2 YYEEEE. CDR3 length equals 16 residues. V gave up 0 bases and J gave up 0 bases, with 10 bases separating them. Written as DNA, the CDR3 is TGTGCCAGCAGCTTGGTCGCGGGGGCCTCTGGAAACACCATATATTTT. Protein product: CASSLVAGASGNTIYF.

The chain recombines TRBV11-2 with TRBJ2-1; 8 bases line up with TRBD2. The CDR3 is 13 amino acids. The trim removed 4 bases at V and 6 bases at J, leaving 2 bases unmatched. CDR1 SGHAT and CDR2 FQNNGV come from the germline V gene. The CDR3 DNA reads as TGTGCCAGCAGCTGGACTAGCCCCAATGAGCAGTTCTTC. Translating it yields CASSWTSPNEQFF.

The J gene is TRBJ2-1, the V gene TRBV10-1; TRBD2 aligns across 10 bases. CDR3 length: 15 amino acids. The germline gives CDR1 WNHNN, CDR2 SYGVQD (reference sequence). Trimming at V came to 6 bases and at J to 6 bases, leaving 8 bases not matched to a gene. The CDR3 DNA sequence: TGCGCCAGCAGGGAGGGACTAGCGCCTTCCAATGAGCAGTTCTTC. Amino acids: CASREGLAPSNEQFF.

The rearrangement joins TRBV5-1 to TRBJ2-3, with no clear D. V dropped 4 bases and J dropped 2 bases, with 14 bases sitting between them. The CDR3 runs 15 residues. The germline CDR1 and CDR2 sequences are SGHRS and YFSETQ. The CDR3 spells CASSGGEVITDTQYF. The DNA of the CDR3 is TGCGCCAGCAGCGGTGGAGAGGTGATCACAGATACGCAGTATTTT.

This clone has only a few counts. This chain joins TRBV4-1 and TRBJ1-2, with TRBD1 identical over 8 bases. This CDR3 comprises 14 residues. The germline gives CDR1 MGHRA, CDR2 YSYEKL. V lost 0 bases to trimming and J lost 7 bases; unmatched junction nucleotides: 4. As DNA, the CDR3 is TGCGCCAGCAGCCAAGATTCCGGGACAGGTGGCTACACCTTC. Protein product: CASSQDSGTGGYTF.

The V gene is TRBV6-5, the J gene TRBJ1-2; 8 nucleotides line up with TRBD1. The J segment lost 2 bases and the V segment lost 4 bases, leaving 9 bases of the junction unmatched. Germline V gene sequence: CDR1 MNHEY, CDR2 SVGAGI. The CDR3 contains 16 residues. CDR3 sequence: CASSSGRGRANYGYTF. The CDR3 nucleotides read TGTGCCAGCAGTTCCGGCAGGGGGCGAGCAAACTATGGCTACACCTTC.

The V call is TRBV2, the J call TRBJ2-7, with TRBD1 matching over 8 bases. Germline CDR1 and CDR2: SNHLY and FYNNEI. V lost 8 bases and J lost 0; bases outside the gene matches: 9. The CDR3 is 15 residues long. CDR3 residues: CASGGGQGLSYEQYF. In DNA, the CDR3 is TGTGCCAGCGGGGGAGGACAGGGCCTCTCCTACGAGCAGTACTTC.

V is TRBV4-1 and J is TRBJ1-2; no reliable D call. CDR3 length equals 17 residues. Germline V gene data show CDR1 as MGHRA and CDR2 as YSYEKL. The ends were cut back, 8 bases at V and 8 bases at J, with 30 bases in the middle. This CDR3 is CASANPPGPQRSRGYTF. The CDR3 nucleotides read TGCGCCAGCGCGAACCCGCCTGGGCCACAACGATCGCGAGGCTACACCTTC.

J is TRBJ2-7 and V is TRBV6-1; D is tentatively TRBD1 or TRBD2 (6 bases each). CDR1 is MNHNS, CDR2 SASEGT, per germline. V was clipped by 0 bases and J by 3 bases, with 12 bases between them. The CDR3 is 15 residues long. The CDR3 sequence: CASSEAKGGNYEQYF. CDR3 DNA sequence: TGTGCCAGCAGTGAAGCCAAAGGGGGGAACTACGAGCAGTACTTC.

This chain joins TRBV21-1 and TRBJ1-5; the table's D call of TRBD1 was not tested on the DNA. TRBV21-1 is a known pseudogene. The CDR3 length is 15 residues. CDR3 in DNA: TGTGCCAGCAGCAAAGGAAGACAGGGCAATCAGCCCCAGCATTTT. Residues: CASSKGRQGNQPQHF.

V and J are TRBV5-4 and TRBJ2-7; maybe TRBD2 (6 bases). In germline, CDR1 is SGHNT, CDR2 YYREEE (reference sequence). This CDR3 comprises 14 residues. Trimming removed 1 base at V and 2 bases at J, with 10 bases between. The CDR3 sequence is CASSLKREPYEQYF. The DNA for the CDR3 is TGTGCCAGCAGCTTGAAACGGGAGCCCTACGAGCAGTACTTC.

The rearrangement joins TRBV19 to TRBJ2-1, with TRBD2 identical over 9 bases. The V segment lost 4 bases and the J segment 4 bases; nucleotides outside the gene matches: 5. Germline CDR1 and CDR2: LNHDA and SQIVND (reference sequence). The CDR3 has 15 residues. CDR3 residues: CASSTRTSAYNEQFF. In DNA, the CDR3 is TGTGCCAGTAGTACCCGGACTAGCGCATACAATGAGCAGTTCTTC.

A few counts support this clone. This chain connects TRBV27 to TRBJ2-7; D perhaps matches TRBD1 (5 bases). The CDR3 sequence is 11 residues long. Germline V CDR1 and CDR2: MNHEY, SMNVEV (reference sequence). Trimming removed 5 bases from V and 5 bases from J, with 7 bases in between. This CDR3 reads CASSKQDEQYF. Written as DNA, the CDR3 is TGTGCCAGCAGTAAACAGGACGAGCAGTACTTC.

V and J are TRBV18 and TRBJ1-1; D unclear. This CDR3 has 15 residues. The germline V and J ends were trimmed by 2 bases and 4 bases, with 14 bases remaining between them. Germline-derived CDR1 and CDR2 are KGHSH and LQKENI. DNA of the CDR3: TGTGCCAGCTCACCAGGTGCAGGTCGAAGCACTGAAGCTTTCTTT. Translated, it gives CASSPGAGRSTEAFF.

This clone was recorded once. The J gene is TRBJ2-1, the V gene TRBV10-1; no firm D call. V was pared by 0 bases and J by 3 bases, with 6 bases between. From germline, CDR1 is WNHNN and CDR2 SYGVQD (reference sequence). CDR3 length: 14 amino acids. The CDR3: CASSESLGYNEQFF. The CDR3 nucleotides read TGCGCCAGCAGTGAGTCGTTGGGCTACAATGAGCAGTTCTTC.

This clone showed up just once. The rearrangement uses TRBV5-6 and TRBJ1-1, with TRBD1 matching 7 bases. This CDR3 has 14 amino acids. The V and J ends lost 4 bases and 4 bases, in that order; junction bases with no gene match: 7. The germline V gene encodes CDR1 SGHDT and CDR2 YYEEEE. The CDR3 loop is CASSRNRGATEAFF. The CDR3 DNA reads TGTGCCAGCAGCAGGAACAGGGGAGCCACTGAAGCTTTCTTT.

The chain uses TRBV6-4 and TRBJ1-2; TRBD1 might be the D (5 bases). Deletions cut 6 bases from V and 2 bases from J, with 13 bases between. The CDR3 has 14 amino acids. Germline assignment: CDR1 MRHNA and CDR2 SNTAGT. The CDR3 loop reads CASSPDDRNYGYTF. The CDR3 DNA is TGTGCCAGCAGCCCGGACGACAGAAACTATGGCTACACCTTC.

This chain joins TRBV6-5 and TRBJ1-2; D perhaps matches TRBD1 (5 bases). V was trimmed by 7 bases and J by 0 bases, leaving 9 bases between them. The CDR3 is made up of 13 amino acids. The germline CDR1 and CDR2 sequences are MNHEY and SVGAGI. CDR3 sequence: CASIKTANYGYTF. For the CDR3, the DNA is TGTGCCAGCATCAAGACAGCTAACTATGGCTACACCTTC.

This clone was detected a few times. The chain recombines TRBV3-1 (or the pseudogene TRBV3-2) with TRBJ1-5; a weak D match, TRBD1 (6 bases). Trimming removed 0 bases at V and 4 bases at J, with 13 bases between. Germline values: CDR1 LGHDT, CDR2 YNNKEL (reference sequence). The CDR3 is 16 amino acids. The CDR3 loop reads CASSQEGGPRNQPQHF. The CDR3 bases are TGTGCCAGCAGCCAAGAAGGGGGACCCCGAAATCAGCCCCAGCATTTT.

The rearrangement uses TRBV3-1 (or the pseudogene TRBV3-2) and TRBJ2-2; unclear D gene. Germline V gene data show CDR1 as LGHDT and CDR2 as YNNKEL (reference sequence). The CDR3 has 13 amino acids. The germline V and J ends were trimmed by 5 bases and 2 bases, with 6 bases remaining between them. The CDR3 bases are TGTGCCAGCAGCGTTACCAACACCGGGGAGCTGTTTTTT. As protein: CASSVTNTGELFF.

This clone was seen a few times. This sequence joins TRBV19 and TRBJ2-1, with no clear D. The V gene's germline CDR1 is LNHDA and CDR2 SQIVND (reference sequence). Trimming stripped 5 bases from V and 10 bases from J, with 15 bases between. The CDR3 loop spans 13 amino acids. This CDR3 is CASSAERVGEQFF. The DNA for the CDR3 is TGTGCCAGTAGTGCCGAGCGAGTAGGAGAGCAGTTCTTC.

The chain carries TRBV5-4 and TRBJ2-7; D is uncertain. This CDR3 comprises 15 residues. The V end lost 1 base, the J end lost 4 bases, and 15 bases lay between the germline ends. Germline values: CDR1 SGHNT, CDR2 YYREEE (reference sequence). The CDR3 loop is CASSLKRERPYEQYF. The CDR3 coding sequence is TGTGCCAGCAGCTTGAAAAGGGAAAGACCTTACGAGCAGTACTTC. The full variable domain, with the rest looked up from reference TRBV5-4 and TRBJ2-7, is ETGVTQSPTHLIKTRGQQVTLRCSSQSGHNTVSWYQQALGQGPQFIFQYYREEENGRGNFPPRFSGLQFPNYSSELNVNALELDDSALYLCASSLKRERPYEQYFGPGTRLTVT.

V is TRBV7-9 and J is TRBJ1-1; D is uncertain. Germline V gives CDR1 SEHNR, CDR2 FQNEAQ (reference sequence). This CDR3 has 11 residues. The ends were cut back, 6 bases at V and 11 bases at J, with 13 bases in the middle. CDR3 sequence: CASSGEREAFF. CDR3 bases: TGTGCCAGCAGTGGGGAGCGGGAGGCTTTCTTT. Variable domain in full (rest from reference TRBV7-9 and TRBJ1-1): DTGVSQNPRHKITKRGQNVTFRCDPISEHNRLYWYRQTLGQGPEFLTYFQNEAQLEKSRLLSDRFSAERPKGSFSTLEIQRTEQGDSAMYLCASSGEREAFFGQGTRLTVV.

The chain couples TRBV5-4 to TRBJ1-1; tentatively, D is TRBD1 (6 bases). The germline V and J ends were trimmed by 0 bases and 5 bases, with 17 bases remaining between them. The CDR3 has 16 amino acids. Germline CDR1 reads SGHNT; CDR2 reads YYREEE (reference sequence). The CDR3 DNA reads as TGTGCCAGCAGCTTGGGAGTTATGGGGGCGGGGACTGAAGCTTTCTTT. Its protein is CASSLGVMGAGTEAFF.

The chain recombines TRBV13 with TRBJ2-5; D is ambiguous. This CDR3 contains 15 residues. Germline CDR1 PRHDT, CDR2 FYEKMQ (reference sequence). The V and J ends lost 4 bases and 5 bases respectively, with 17 bases between them. As DNA, the CDR3 is TGTGCCAGCAGCTCCGCGCGGACCCATGGGGAGACCCAGTACTTC. Its translation is CASSSARTHGETQYF.

The chain's CDR3 is CASSPGHRRMNTEAFF. CDR3 coding DNA: TGTGCCAGCAGCCCGGGACACCGACGCATGAACACTGAAGCTTTCTTT. The chain employs TRBV7-6 and TRBJ1-1; D possibly corresponds to TRBD1 (6 bases). Germline loops: CDR1 SGHVS, CDR2 FNYEAQ. The ends were cut back, 5 bases at V and 0 bases at J, with 16 bases in the middle. The CDR3 is 16 residues long.

The rearrangement links TRBV4-1 to TRBJ1-3; the match to TRBD1 covers 7 bases. Trimming cost V 3 bases and J 2 bases; bases outside gene matches: 4. There are 15 residues in the CDR3. Germline V CDR1 and CDR2: MGHRA, YSYEKL. CDR3 residues: CASSHQTGTGNTIYF. In nucleotides, the CDR3 is TGCGCCAGCAGCCACCAGACAGGGACTGGAAACACCATATATTTT.

The genes are TRBV18 and TRBJ2-6; 7 positions agree with TRBD1. J lost 2 bases, V lost 2 bases, and 18 bases had no gene match. Per the germline V gene, CDR1 is KGHSH and CDR2 is LQKENI. The CDR3 totals 21 residues. CDR3 nucleotide sequence: TGTGCCAGCTCACCAAGACTGGGCGAAACAGGGGAATTCACTGGGGCCAACGTCCTGACTTTC. This encodes CASSPRLGETGEFTGANVLTF.

The V call is TRBV6-5, the J call TRBJ1-1; D is unresolved. This CDR3 has 15 residues. V was pared by 4 bases and J by 1 base, with 13 bases between. Per the germline V gene, CDR1 is MNHEY and CDR2 is SVGAGI. The CDR3 protein is CASSSDQLGNTEAFF. In DNA, the CDR3 is TGTGCCAGCAGTTCCGATCAGCTGGGGAACACTGAAGCTTTCTTT.

This clone was observed a single time. V and J are TRBV18 and TRBJ2-7; the match to TRBD1 covers 8 bases. This CDR3 comprises 15 residues. From germline, CDR1 is KGHSH and CDR2 LQKENI. V lost 3 bases to trimming and J lost 4 bases; unmatched junction nucleotides: 8. CDR3 residues: CASSPSWTGLYEQYF. CDR3 nucleotide sequence: TGTGCCAGCTCACCGTCCTGGACAGGGTTATACGAGCAGTACTTC.

The CDR3 nucleotides are TGCGCCAGCAAAGGTACAGGGGTATCTGAAGCTTTCTTT. Encoded protein: CASKGTGVSEAFF. The chain employs TRBV5-1 and TRBJ1-1; 7 positions match TRBD1. Trimming cost V 6 bases and J 6 bases; bases outside gene matches: 8. Germline CDR1 SGHRS, CDR2 YFSETQ. This CDR3 comprises 13 residues.